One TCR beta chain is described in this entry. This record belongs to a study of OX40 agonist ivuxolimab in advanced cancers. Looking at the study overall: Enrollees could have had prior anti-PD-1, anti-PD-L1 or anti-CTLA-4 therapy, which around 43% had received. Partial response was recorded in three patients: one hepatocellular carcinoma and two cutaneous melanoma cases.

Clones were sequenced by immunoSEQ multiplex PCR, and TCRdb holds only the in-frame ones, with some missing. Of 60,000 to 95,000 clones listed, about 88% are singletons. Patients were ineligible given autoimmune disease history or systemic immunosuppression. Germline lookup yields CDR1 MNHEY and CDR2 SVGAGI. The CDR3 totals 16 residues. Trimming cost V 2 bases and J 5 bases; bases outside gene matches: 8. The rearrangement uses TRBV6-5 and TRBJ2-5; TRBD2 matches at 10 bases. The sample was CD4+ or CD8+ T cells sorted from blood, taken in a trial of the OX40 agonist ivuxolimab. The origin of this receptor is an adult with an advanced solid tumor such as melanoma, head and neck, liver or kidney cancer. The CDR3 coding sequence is TGTGCCAGCAGTTACCAACCTAGCGGGAGTGGGGAGACCCAGTACTTC. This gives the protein CASSYQPSGSGETQYF.